Listed here are 10 T cell receptor beta chains from one sample, sequenced in a study of blood T cell repertoires in COVID-19. Data came from immunoSEQ multiplex PCR; TCRdb stores just in-frame clones and leaves some out. The sample has 100,000 to 150,000 clones; roughly four fifths are singletons. Sequenced material: peripheral blood. Every receptor here comes from a woman aged 45-65 years with acute or convalescent COVID-19.

This clone was detected once. The chain uses TRBV3-1 (or the pseudogene TRBV3-2) and TRBJ1-2; 8 bases align to TRBD1. The ends lost 0 bases at V and 4 bases at J; junction bases unmatched: 4. The CDR3 has 15 amino acids. Germline values: CDR1 LGHDT, CDR2 YNNKEL (reference sequence). This CDR3 is CASSQEAGGVYGYTF. In DNA, the CDR3 is TGTGCCAGCAGCCAAGAGGCAGGGGGCGTCTATGGCTACACCTTC.

The chain couples TRBV10-2 to TRBJ2-1, with a tentative D call TRBD2 (6 bases). V was pared by 3 bases and J by 6 bases, with 15 bases between. Per germline, CDR1 WSHSY and CDR2 SAAADI. The CDR3 consists of 15 residues. CDR3 in amino acids: CASSDGGATSNEQFF. In DNA form, the CDR3 reads TGCGCCAGCAGTGATGGCGGGGCGACCTCCAATGAGCAGTTCTTC.

The chain has TRBV12-3 or TRBV12-4 and TRBJ2-3, with D maybe TRBD2 (6 bases). The CDR3 sequence is 13 residues long. The V and J ends lost 6 bases and 5 bases respectively, with 12 bases between them. The CDR3 is CASSPRAGDTQYF. The CDR3 DNA sequence: TGTGCCAGCAGCCCAAGAGCGGGAGATACGCAGTATTTT.

V is TRBV3-1 (or the pseudogene TRBV3-2) and J is TRBJ1-3; TRBD1 might be the D (5 bases). The germline CDR1 and CDR2 sequences are LGHDT and YNNKEL (reference sequence). Deletions cut 4 bases from V and 8 bases from J, with 9 bases between. This CDR3 is 12 amino acids long. CDR3 sequence: CASSPQVDTIYF. Here the CDR3 DNA reads TGTGCCAGCAGCCCACAGGTTGACACCATATATTTT.

The chain couples TRBV6-5 to TRBJ2-5, with D unresolved. The germline CDR1 and CDR2 sequences are MNHEY and SVGAGI. Trimming cost V 2 bases and J 3 bases, with 10 bases left between them. The CDR3 loop spans 14 amino acids. Here the CDR3 reads CASSYVGFEETQYF. The CDR3 region has the DNA TGTGCCAGCAGTTACGTCGGGTTCGAAGAGACCCAGTACTTC.

This chain uses TRBV2 with TRBJ1-6; no reliable D call. V lost 6 bases to trimming and J lost 7 bases, with 10 bases between them. The CDR3 spans 13 residues. Germline values: CDR1 SNHLY, CDR2 FYNNEI. The CDR3 region is CASRRGWNSPLHF. Here the CDR3 DNA reads TGTGCCAGCAGGAGAGGGTGGAATTCACCCCTCCACTTT.

V and J are TRBV18 and TRBJ1-2; 10 positions match TRBD1. The CDR3 covers 14 residues. Germline values: CDR1 KGHSH, CDR2 LQKENI. V trimming: 2 bases; J trimming: 6 bases; junction bases outside the gene matches: 3. The CDR3 loop reads CASSPRDRGNGYTF. CDR3 nucleotide sequence: TGTGCCAGCTCACCAAGGGACAGGGGAAATGGCTACACCTTC.

This chain links TRBV7-8 with TRBJ1-2, with D possibly being TRBD1 (5 bases). CDR1 is SGHVS and CDR2 is FQNEAQ in the germline V gene. The V end was cut by 2 bases, the J end by 3 bases, with 16 bases between. The CDR3 totals 16 residues. CDR3 nucleotide sequence: TGTGCCAGCAGCTTAAGCGGGGCCTATCTGTACTATGGCTACACCTTC. It yields the protein CASSLSGAYLYYGYTF.

The rearrangement joins TRBV16 to TRBJ1-1; D is undetermined. The V and J ends lost 3 bases and 8 bases respectively, with 13 bases between them. This CDR3 region has 13 residues. Germline V gene lookup returns CDR1 KGHSY and CDR2 FQNENV. The CDR3 spells CASSHTSRSEAFF. CDR3 sequence (DNA): TGTGCCAGCAGCCATACGAGTCGGTCAGAAGCTTTCTTT.

Here the CDR3 reads CASSHRLAGYQETQYF. The DNA for the CDR3 is TGTGCCAGCAGCCACAGACTAGCGGGGTACCAAGAGACCCAGTACTTC. The rearrangement joins TRBV3-1 (or the pseudogene TRBV3-2) to TRBJ2-5, with 11 bases that match TRBD2. Germline V CDR1 and CDR2: LGHDT, YNNKEL (reference sequence). Trimming took 3 bases from V and 0 from J; bases not matched to a gene: 3. The CDR3 length is 16 residues.